The sequence of this TCR beta chain was determined in a study of circulating tumor DNA in untreated peripheral T-cell lymphoma. Data came from immunoSEQ multiplex PCR; TCRdb stores just in-frame clones and leaves some out. This sample has around 5,000 clones, with approximately 70% found just once. The tumor tissue sample was taken at baseline before any treatment. V lost 8 bases and J lost 1, with 5 bases in between. This CDR3 has 11 amino acids. The V gene's germline CDR1 is LNHDA and CDR2 SQIVND (reference sequence). The rearrangement links TRBV19 to TRBJ1-1; D unclear. The sequence derives from a human donor with peripheral T-cell lymphoma. The sequenced sample consisted of tumor tissue. The CDR3 here is CASLRNTEAFF. In DNA form, the CDR3 reads TGTGCCAGTTTGAGGAACACTGAAGCTTTCTTT.